These 27 T cell receptor beta chains were sequenced from one sample in a study of cytomegalovirus exposure and HLA in healthy donors. Both 60 Vbeta primers and 13 Jbeta primers went into the PCR. Here immunoSEQ multiplex PCR was the method, and the copy in TCRdb shows in-frame clones only, minus some. The repertoire holds 200,000 or so clones, with about 79% as singletons. Sequencing input: PBMCs. These receptors were obtained from a man younger than 30 in good health and CMV-seronegative.

The CDR3 DNA is TGTGCCAGCACAGGGGGCTACGAGCAGTACTTC. This translates into CASTGGYEQYF. The rearrangement links TRBV2 to TRBJ2-7; TRBD1 matches at 7 bases. There are 11 residues in the CDR3. V shed 7 bases, J shed 3 bases, and the junction held 0 bases outside the gene matches. The V gene's germline CDR1 is SNHLY and CDR2 FYNNEI.

CDR3 residues: CASSLKRGSFF. The CDR3 nucleotides are TGTGCCAGCAGCTTAAAGCGGGGCTCGTTCTTC. V and J are TRBV11-2 and TRBJ2-1, with 7 bases lining up with TRBD2. This CDR3 is built from 11 residues. The germline V gene has CDR1 SGHAT and CDR2 FQNNGV. J was trimmed by 15 bases and V by 2 bases; bases with no gene match: 4.

This chain connects TRBV7-6 to TRBJ2-1, with D possibly matching TRBD1 (8 bases). The CDR3 length is 13 residues. Germline CDR1 and CDR2: SGHVS and FNYEAQ. V dropped 3 bases and J dropped 8 bases, with 11 bases sitting between them. The CDR3 spells CASSFTGGDEQFF. CDR3 DNA: TGTGCCAGCAGCTTTACAGGGGGGGATGAGCAGTTCTTC.

This clone occurred a few times. V gene TRBV30 combines with J gene TRBJ2-3; possibly TRBD2 for D (7 bases). The V gene's germline CDR1 is GTSNPN and CDR2 SVGIG (reference sequence). V was shortened by 0 bases and J by 5 bases, with 18 bases between the two germline ends. The CDR3 runs to 16 residues. As DNA, the CDR3 is TGTGCCTGGAGTGTCATATGGGGGGGCAGCGGAGATACGCAGTATTTT. Translating gives CAWSVIWGGSGDTQYF.

The chain employs TRBV28 and TRBJ1-5; 7 nucleotides match TRBD1. The trim removed 6 bases at V and 4 bases at J, leaving 6 bases unmatched. The CDR3 is made up of 14 amino acids. Germline values: CDR1 MDHEN, CDR2 SYDVKM. CDR3 amino acids: CASSTTGINQPQHF. In DNA, the CDR3 is TGTGCCAGCAGCACGACAGGGATTAATCAGCCCCAGCATTTT.

The gene calls are TRBV10-3 and TRBJ1-4; a possible D gene is TRBD1 (5 bases). The CDR3 totals 14 residues. The germline V gene has CDR1 ENHRY and CDR2 SYGVKD. The V and J ends lost 11 bases and 0 bases respectively, with 13 bases between them. The CDR3 DNA reads TGTGCCTCCAGAGACAGCTCAACTAATGAAAAACTGTTTTTT. Translation gives CASRDSSTNEKLFF.

This clone was observed a few times. The identical CDR3 is also encoded by other nucleotide sequences in the sample. The rearrangement uses TRBV30 and TRBJ1-5, with D possibly matching TRBD1 (5 bases). The CDR3 has 13 amino acids. V lost 0 bases and J 5 bases, leaving 8 bases between the germline ends. Germline CDR1 and CDR2: GTSNPN and SVGIG (reference sequence). CDR3 nucleotides: TGTGCCTGGAGTGTACAAGGGGATCAGCCCCAGCATTTT. Translated: CAWSVQGDQPQHF.

This clone was found a few times. V is TRBV6-6 and J is TRBJ1-5, with 8 bases matching TRBD1. The CDR3 sequence is 15 residues long. Losses at the gene ends were 2 bases for V and 11 bases for J; bases not matched to a gene: 11. In germline, CDR1 is MNHNY, CDR2 SVGAGI (reference sequence). CDR3: CASSYIRELDRAQHF. The CDR3, as DNA: TGTGCCAGCAGTTACATCCGGGAATTGGACAGGGCCCAGCATTTT.

This clone has just a few counts. V gene TRBV2 combines with J gene TRBJ1-5; no clear D. CDR1 SNHLY and CDR2 FYNNEI come from the germline V gene. The ends were cut back, 4 bases at V and 5 bases at J, with 6 bases in the middle. This CDR3 has 12 amino acids. The CDR3 loop is CASSASDQPQHF. The CDR3 DNA is TGTGCCAGCAGTGCGTCCGATCAGCCCCAGCATTTT.

The V and J genes are TRBV27 and TRBJ2-7, with 10 bases lining up with TRBD1. V lost 4 bases and J lost 10; bases outside the gene matches: 7. Germline values: CDR1 MNHEY, CDR2 SMNVEV (reference sequence). CDR3 length: 13 residues. In DNA form, the CDR3 reads TGTGCCAGCAGTTGGTCGGGACAGGGGCTCCAGTACTTC. Protein sequence: CASSWSGQGLQYF.

J is TRBJ2-6 and V is TRBV11-3; no clear D. The germline V gene has CDR1 SGHNT and CDR2 YENEEA. V lost 3 bases and J 4 bases, leaving 10 bases between the germline ends. The CDR3 contains 15 residues. The CDR3 spells CASSFEASGANVLTF. The CDR3 DNA is TGTGCCAGCAGCTTCGAGGCTTCCGGGGCCAACGTCCTGACTTTC. The whole variable domain, remainder taken from reference TRBV11-3 and TRBJ2-6, is EAGVVQSPRYKIIEKKQPVAFWCNPISGHNTLYWYLQNLGQGPELLIRYENEEAVDDSQLPKDRFSAERLKGVDSTLKIQPAELGDSAVYLCASSFEASGANVLTFGAGSRLTVL.

The chain combines TRBV27 with TRBJ1-2; 7 nucleotides line up with TRBD1. CDR3 length equals 14 residues. Trimming took 5 bases from V and 5 from J; bases not matched to a gene: 8. Germline V gene data show CDR1 as MNHEY and CDR2 as SMNVEV (reference sequence). The CDR3: CASSIRQGGYGYTF. Here the CDR3 DNA reads TGTGCCAGCAGTATCCGACAGGGAGGTTATGGCTACACCTTC.

DNA of the CDR3: TGTGCCAGCTCACCACACGAGGGAGGGGATGAGCAGTTCTTC. Its protein product is CASSPHEGGDEQFF. The rearrangement links TRBV18 to TRBJ2-1; 7 bases align to TRBD2. Trimming at V came to 1 base and at J to 8 bases, leaving 5 bases not matched to a gene. CDR1 is KGHSH and CDR2 is LQKENI in the germline V gene. The CDR3 runs 14 residues. The full variable domain, in which reference TRBV18 and TRBJ2-1 provide the parts outside the CDR3, is NAGVMQNPRHLVRRRGQEARLRCSPMKGHSHVYWYRQLPEEGLKFMVYLQKENIIDESGMPKERFSAEFPKEGPSILRIQQVVRGDSAAYFCASSPHEGGDEQFFGPGTRLTVL.

This clone was observed a few times. The gene calls are TRBV18 and TRBJ2-5; weak D call: TRBD2 (5 bases). Germline V gene sequence: CDR1 KGHSH, CDR2 LQKENI. Trimming removed 3 bases from V and 2 bases from J, with 16 bases in between. This CDR3 has 16 residues. The CDR3 coding sequence is TGTGCCAGCTCACCCTCCATGGACTCCGTACAAGAGACCCAGTACTTC. This translates into CASSPSMDSVQETQYF. The variable domain in full, with the rest retrieved from reference TRBV18 and TRBJ2-5, is NAGVMQNPRHLVRRRGQEARLRCSPMKGHSHVYWYRQLPEEGLKFMVYLQKENIIDESGMPKERFSAEFPKEGPSILRIQQVVRGDSAAYFCASSPSMDSVQETQYFGPGTRLLVL.

In its sample, this clone was seen a few times. V usage is TRBV5-4 and J usage is TRBJ2-6; D is undetermined. This CDR3 is built from 16 residues. Germline V gene data show CDR1 as SGHNT and CDR2 as YYREEE (reference sequence). Trimming removed 4 bases from V and 1 base from J, with 12 bases in between. CDR3 amino acids: CASSQDATSGANVLTF. The CDR3 DNA follows: TGTGCCAGCAGCCAAGATGCCACTTCTGGGGCCAACGTCCTGACTTTC. Combining the CDR3 with reference TRBV5-4 and TRBJ2-6 gives the whole variable domain ETGVTQSPTHLIKTRGQQVTLRCSSQSGHNTVSWYQQALGQGPQFIFQYYREEENGRGNFPPRFSGLQFPNYSSELNVNALELDDSALYLCASSQDATSGANVLTFGAGSRLTVL.

This chain uses TRBV4-3 with TRBJ1-2; D unresolved. The V end lost 1 base, the J end lost 0 bases, and 9 bases lay between the germline ends. The CDR3 runs 15 residues. Germline V gene sequence: CDR1 LGHNA, CDR2 YSLEER. The DNA of the CDR3 is TGCGCCAGCAGCCAAGGGGCAGTTGCTAACTATGGCTACACCTTC. Protein: CASSQGAVANYGYTF.

V is TRBV7-2 and J is TRBJ2-3; TRBD1 matches 8 bases. Per the germline V gene, CDR1 is SGHTA and CDR2 is FQGNSA. V gave up 2 bases and J gave up 6 bases; unmatched junction bases: 1. CDR3 length: 13 residues. CDR3 residues: CASSLTGGDTQYF. DNA of the CDR3: TGTGCCAGCAGCTTAACAGGGGGGGATACGCAGTATTTT.

The CDR3 spells CASSQGELGRTEAFF. The CDR3 bases are TGCGCCAGCAGCCAAGGCGAACTGGGGCGCACTGAAGCTTTCTTT. The chain employs TRBV4-3 and TRBJ1-1, with TRBD1 as a possible D gene (5 bases). Germline loops: CDR1 LGHNA, CDR2 YSLEER. Trimming took off 1 base at V and 4 bases at J, with 13 bases between the two ends. CDR3 length: 15 amino acids.

The rearrangement joins TRBV9 to TRBJ2-3; 7 nucleotides match TRBD2. CDR3 size: 15 residues. The V gene end was trimmed by 7 bases and the J gene end by 3 bases; junction bases not matched to a gene: 11. Germline assignment: CDR1 SGDLS and CDR2 YYNGEE. The CDR3 here is CASAVGGRWTDTQYF. The CDR3, as DNA: TGTGCCAGCGCCGTGGGCGGGAGATGGACAGATACGCAGTATTTT.

This chain connects TRBV7-2 to TRBJ2-1, with 7 positions matching TRBD1. This CDR3 contains 14 residues. The V gene end was trimmed by 2 bases and the J gene end by 4 bases; junction bases not matched to a gene: 2. Looked up from germline, CDR1 is SGHTA and CDR2 is FQGNSA. In DNA form, the CDR3 reads TGTGCCAGCAGCTTACCGGGACAGTACAATGAGCAGTTCTTC. Translated: CASSLPGQYNEQFF.

V is TRBV7-2 and J is TRBJ2-5; TRBD1 is a possible D gene (5 bases). Germline values: CDR1 SGHTA, CDR2 FQGNSA. The CDR3 runs to 15 residues. V was pared by 6 bases and J by 2 bases, with 16 bases between. The CDR3 DNA follows: TGTGCCAGCAGGCCCCCAAGGACAACACAAGAGACCCAGTACTTC. Protein: CASRPPRTTQETQYF.

This clone appeared a few times. Here the CDR3 reads CASSIDSGVAGELFF. The CDR3 bases are TGTGCCAGTAGTATAGATTCGGGAGTAGCCGGGGAGCTGTTTTTT. The chain combines TRBV19 with TRBJ2-2; D may be TRBD2 (6 bases). This CDR3 has 15 amino acids. V gave up 0 bases and J gave up 6 bases, with 11 bases separating them. Germline V CDR1 and CDR2: LNHDA, SQIVND (reference sequence).

This sequence joins TRBV7-9 and TRBJ1-2; possibly TRBD1 for D (5 bases). The germline CDR1 and CDR2 sequences are SEHNR and FQNEAQ (reference sequence). The CDR3 sequence is 15 residues long. V was cut by 0 bases and J by 6 bases, with 14 bases left in between. In DNA form, the CDR3 reads TGTGCCAGCAGCTTAGCGGAGGGGAAGCTGGATGGCTACACCTTC. This gives the protein CASSLAEGKLDGYTF.

This rearrangement joins TRBV10-2 to TRBJ2-3; 7 bases line up with TRBD2. With 1 base clipped from V and 1 base from J, the junction kept 2 bases outside the gene matches. The CDR3 spans 15 residues. The V gene's germline CDR1 is WSHSY and CDR2 SAAADI. The CDR3 region has the DNA TGCGCCAGCAGTGAGTGGACTAGTGGCACAGATACGCAGTATTTT. Translation gives CASSEWTSGTDTQYF.

The chain couples TRBV20-1 to TRBJ2-7; no clear D. The CDR3 extends over 11 amino acids. Looked up from germline, CDR1 is DFQATT and CDR2 is SNEGSKA (reference sequence). Between the trimmed V and J ends, which lost 1 base and 3 bases, there was a span of 4 bases. The DNA for the CDR3 is TGCAGTGCTAGAGTCGTCTACGAGCAGTACTTC. Protein sequence: CSARVVYEQYF.

The V gene is TRBV28, the J gene TRBJ2-2; 10 bases line up with TRBD2. The germline gives CDR1 MDHEN, CDR2 SYDVKM. The CDR3 runs 19 residues. Trimming took 5 bases from V and 4 from J; bases not matched to a gene: 16. This CDR3 is CASSLNYRLAGGSTGELFF. In DNA form, the CDR3 reads TGTGCCAGCAGTCTTAACTACAGGTTAGCGGGAGGTAGCACCGGGGAGCTGTTTTTT. Full variable domain (missing parts from reference TRBV28 and TRBJ2-2): DVKVTQSSRYLVKRTGEKVFLECVQDMDHENMFWYRQDPGLGLRLIYFSYDVKMKEKGDIPEGYSVSREKKERFSLILESASTNQTSMYLCASSLNYRLAGGSTGELFFGEGSRLTVL.

This clone was counted ten times or more. V and J are TRBV4-3 and TRBJ1-2; no clear D. V was trimmed by 1 base and J by 5 bases, leaving 11 bases between them. This CDR3 comprises 14 residues. The V gene's germline CDR1 is LGHNA and CDR2 YSLEER. CDR3 coding DNA: TGCGCCAGCAGCCAAGTTGCATCGGGTTATGGCTACACCTTC. Translating gives CASSQVASGYGYTF.